The 27 T cell receptor beta chains given below trace back to one sample, sequenced in a study of CD8+CD57+ T cells in acquired aplastic anemia. The TCR beta profiling, which covered VDJ combination and CDR3 sequence, was carried out using genomic DNA as the template. TCRdb fed the reads into MiXCR, producing one record per CDR3 protein. The table includes around 150,000 distinct CDR3 sequences, roughly two thirds detected once. Those patients picked for sequencing had displayed CD8+CD57+ cell expansion on flow cytometry. Sequenced: sorted CD4+, CD8+, or CD8+CD57+ T cells (not recorded which) from PBMCs. These TCRs come from a human donor with aplastic anemia.

This clonotype was detected once. The chain joins TRBV7-3 to TRBJ2-2; the D call may be TRBD1 or TRBD2 (5 bases each). Between the trimmed V and J ends, which lost 5 bases and 3 bases, there was a span of 13 bases. Germline loops: CDR1 SGHTA, CDR2 FQGTGA. The CDR3 totals 15 residues. CDR3 DNA: TGTGCCAGCAGCCCCAGGGACGAGTACACCGGGGAGCTGTTTTTT. Translation gives CASSPRDEYTGELFF.

This clonotype was picked up many times. The chain employs TRBV6-4 and TRBJ2-6; D is unresolved. Deletions cut 3 bases from V and 0 bases from J, with 6 bases between. Germline V gives CDR1 MRHNA, CDR2 SNTAGT. This CDR3 spans 15 amino acids. In DNA, the CDR3 is TGTGCCAGCAGTGATCAGGTCTCTGGGGCCAACGTCCTGACTTTC. Its translation: CASSDQVSGANVLTF.

The chain uses TRBV19 and TRBJ1-2, with TRBD1 identical over 11 bases. Germline loops: CDR1 LNHDA, CDR2 SQIVND (reference sequence). This CDR3 contains 14 residues. V lost 6 bases to trimming and J lost 2 bases; unmatched junction nucleotides: 2. CDR3 in DNA: TGTGCCAGTAGCCGGACAGGGGGCAACTATGGCTACACCTTC. The encoded protein is CASSRTGGNYGYTF. Full variable domain (remainder filled in from reference TRBV19 and TRBJ1-2): DGGITQSPKYLFRKEGQNVTLSCEQNLNHDAMYWYRQDPGQGLRLIYYSQIVNDFQKGDIAEGYSVSREKKESFPLTVTSAQKNPTAFYLCASSRTGGNYGYTFGSGTRLTVV.

This rearrangement joins TRBV29-1 to TRBJ2-2; 10 bases are a match to TRBD1. The J segment lost 5 bases and the V segment lost 7 bases, leaving 7 bases of the junction unmatched. The CDR3 contains 14 residues. The germline CDR1 and CDR2 sequences are SQVTM and ANQGSEA. Here the CDR3 reads CSAVGQGVTGELFF. The CDR3 nucleotides are TGCAGCGCGGTCGGACAGGGGGTTACCGGGGAGCTGTTTTTT.

The chain carries TRBV24-1 and TRBJ1-2, with D unresolved. Per germline, CDR1 KGHDR and CDR2 SFDVKD. Trimming took 6 bases from V and 4 from J, leaving 11 bases between them. This CDR3 spans 13 amino acids. The CDR3 coding sequence is TGTGCCACCAGTTTTCACGGTAGCTATGGCTACACCTTC. It translates to CATSFHGSYGYTF.

This sequence joins TRBV9 and TRBJ1-2; D call uncertain. Trimming removed 2 bases from V and 2 bases from J, with 7 bases in between. The germline gives CDR1 SGDLS, CDR2 YYNGEE. The CDR3 contains 13 residues. CDR3 bases: TGTGCCAGCAGCGTCAACGCGAACTATGGCTACACCTTC. It yields the protein CASSVNANYGYTF. Full variable domain (rest looked up from reference TRBV9 and TRBJ1-2): DSGVTQTPKHLITATGQRVTLRCSPRSGDLSVYWYQQSLDQGLQFLIQYYNGEERAKGNILERFSAQQFPDLHSELNLSSLELGDSALYFCASSVNANYGYTFGSGTRLTVV.

This clonotype was seen a handful of times. The rearrangement joins TRBV24-1 to TRBJ2-3, with 9 bases fitting TRBD2. CDR3 size: 18 residues. V dropped 2 bases and J dropped 4; count of bases not matched to a gene: 12. From germline, CDR1 is KGHDR and CDR2 SFDVKD. CDR3: CATSDSPGSGRMSDTQYF. The CDR3 DNA is TGTGCCACCAGTGATTCCCCCGGGAGCGGGAGGATGTCAGATACGCAGTATTTT.

This chain links TRBV12-5 with TRBJ1-5; D possibly corresponds to TRBD1 (5 bases). The CDR3 sequence is 15 residues long. Trimming left V 4 bases short and J 0 bases short, with 10 bases between. Germline V gives CDR1 LGHNT, CDR2 FRNRAP. The CDR3 loop reads CASGWGTVSNQPQHF. DNA for the CDR3: TGTGCTAGTGGTTGGGGGACTGTTAGCAATCAGCCCCAGCATTTT.

CDR3 amino acids: CASRGQGGAGGYTF. Here the CDR3 DNA reads TGTGCCAGCAGGGGTCAAGGGGGCGCGGGCGGCTACACCTTC. The chain is built from TRBV2 and TRBJ1-2; TRBD1 matches at 7 bases. The CDR3 is 14 residues long. Germline V gives CDR1 SNHLY, CDR2 FYNNEI. V lost 6 bases and J lost 8; bases outside the gene matches: 12.

This clonotype was observed a handful of times. The chain couples TRBV6-2 or TRBV6-3 to TRBJ1-2; TRBD1 is a possible D gene (5 bases). The CDR3 length is 12 residues. Germline loops: CDR1 MNHEY, CDR2 SVGEGT. V lost 2 bases, J lost 4 bases, and 5 bases lay in between. The CDR3 DNA follows: TGTGCCAGCAGTTACGACAGCTATGGCTACACCTTC. This translates into CASSYDSYGYTF.

This chain uses TRBV20-1 with TRBJ2-2, with D perhaps matching TRBD1 (6 bases). Germline loops: CDR1 DFQATT, CDR2 SNEGSKA (reference sequence). Trimming left V 0 bases short and J 5 bases short, with 13 bases between. The CDR3 runs to 15 residues. The CDR3 nucleotides are TGCAGTGCTAGAGACGGGACACTTGATACCGGGGAGCTGTTTTTT. Translating it yields CSARDGTLDTGELFF.

The V and J genes are TRBV12-3 or TRBV12-4 and TRBJ2-5; D unclear. V was cut by 6 bases and J by 3 bases, with 8 bases left in between. The CDR3 loop spans 12 amino acids. The CDR3 DNA reads TGTGCCAGCAGCGGGCTAGAAGAGACCCAGTACTTC. It codes for CASSGLEETQYF.

The rearrangement joins TRBV24-1 to TRBJ1-5, with 8 nucleotides matching TRBD1. The CDR3 has 14 residues. Germline loops: CDR1 KGHDR, CDR2 SFDVKD. After removal of 9 bases from V and 2 bases from J, the junction contained 5 bases not matched to a gene. For the CDR3, the DNA is TGTGCCACCCCGACAGGGGATTGCAATCAGCCCCAGCATTTT. It specifies CATPTGDCNQPQHF.

The CDR3 region is CASSPRGPETQYF. The CDR3 coding sequence is TGTGCCAGCAGCCCAAGAGGCCCGGAGACCCAGTACTTC. This rearrangement joins TRBV7-9 to TRBJ2-5; no clear D. This CDR3 is 13 amino acids long. The germline gives CDR1 SEHNR, CDR2 FQNEAQ (reference sequence). Trimming took off 5 bases at V and 5 bases at J, with 12 bases between the two ends.

V usage is TRBV5-8 and J usage is TRBJ1-2; a possible D gene is TRBD1 (5 bases). The CDR3 loop spans 13 amino acids. Germline CDR1 and CDR2: SGHTS and YDEGEE. Trimming cost V 4 bases and J 4 bases, with 11 bases left between them. The CDR3 sequence: CASSGTGPYGYTF. The CDR3 coding sequence is TGTGCCAGCAGCGGAACAGGTCCCTATGGCTACACCTTC.

With regard to this clonotype: It is likely a read error, because the conserved phenylalanine at the end of the CDR3 is missing. The V call is TRBV9, the J call TRBJ1-1, with a tentative D call TRBD1 (5 bases). Trimming removed 4 bases at V and 8 bases at J, with 15 bases between. Germline CDR1 reads SGDLS; CDR2 reads YYNGEE. The length of the CDR3 is 13 residues. CDR3 sequence: CASSPPTGGEAFC. The CDR3 region has the DNA TGTGCCAGCAGCCCGCCAACAGGTGGGGAAGCTTTCTGT.

This chain joins TRBV19 and TRBJ2-7; TRBD1 aligns across 9 bases. The CDR3 is made up of 15 amino acids. Germline V gene lookup returns CDR1 LNHDA and CDR2 SQIVND (reference sequence). The V and J ends lost 2 bases and 4 bases, in that order; junction bases with no gene match: 6. DNA of the CDR3: TGTGCCAGTAGTATATACAGGGGGCGCGATTACGAGCAGTACTTC. Translating it yields CASSIYRGRDYEQYF.

The rearrangement joins TRBV6-1 to TRBJ2-5; 8 bases are shared with TRBD1. In germline, CDR1 is MNHNS, CDR2 SASEGT. The CDR3 runs to 13 residues. The V and J ends lost 8 bases and 6 bases, in that order; junction bases with no gene match: 8. The CDR3 DNA reads TGTGCCAGCGGGACAGGAGTTAAACAGACCCAGTACTTC. This encodes CASGTGVKQTQYF.

Notes on this clonotype: An end of the junction differs from the germline gene, which may be a read error. The gene calls are TRBV5-1 and TRBJ1-6; D gene ambiguous. The germline V gene has CDR1 SGHRS and CDR2 YFSETQ. The CDR3 is 14 residues long. CDR3 in amino acids: CASSFRRGNSPLHF. In DNA, the CDR3 is TGTGCCAGCAGCTTCAGGCGGGGTAATTCACCCCTCCACTTT.

This clonotype has ten or more counts. The chain carries TRBV7-7 and TRBJ2-2, with TRBD2 matching 7 bases. CDR3 length equals 14 residues. Germline assignment: CDR1 SSHAT and CDR2 FNYEAQ (reference sequence). Germline trimming cut 6 bases from V and 5 bases from J; bases unmatched to any gene: 6. CDR3 region: CASSYTGRTGELFF. As DNA, the CDR3 is TGTGCCAGCAGTTATACCGGGAGGACCGGGGAGCTGTTTTTT.

This clonotype has only one observation. The rearrangement links TRBV7-9 to TRBJ2-7, with 8 nucleotides matching TRBD1. This CDR3 comprises 14 residues. Unmatched junction bases numbered 5, after V lost 5 bases and J lost 2 bases. Germline lookup yields CDR1 SEHNR and CDR2 FQNEAQ (reference sequence). The CDR3: CASSQTGDTYEQYF. Here the CDR3 DNA reads TGTGCCAGCAGCCAGACAGGGGATACCTACGAGCAGTACTTC.

V and J are TRBV29-1 and TRBJ2-1, with 14 bases aligning to TRBD2. The CDR3 has 14 amino acids. V trimming: 8 bases; J trimming: 4 bases; junction bases outside the gene matches: 4. Germline lookup yields CDR1 SQVTM and CDR2 ANQGSEA. The DNA of the CDR3 is TGCAGCAGTGGACTAGCGGGAGGTTACAATGAGCAGTTCTTC. Residues: CSSGLAGGYNEQFF.

As to this clonotype: An end of the junction does not agree with germline; a read error may underlie this. The chain couples TRBV6-1 to TRBJ1-1; D gene ambiguous. The CDR3 totals 16 residues. Germline-derived CDR1 and CDR2 are MNHNS and SASEGT. The CDR3 DNA is TGTGCCAGCAGCGAAGAGATCCCTCCAATGAACACTGAAGCTTTCTTT. Translated: CASSEEIPPMNTEAFF.

V and J are TRBV7-8 and TRBJ1-5, with unresolved D. The CDR3 has 16 amino acids. Trimming took off 1 base at V and 0 bases at J, with 10 bases between the two ends. Germline values: CDR1 SGHVS, CDR2 FQNEAQ. The CDR3 DNA sequence: TGTGCCAGCAGCTTAGGGACCGGTGTTAGCAATCAGCCCCAGCATTTT. This translates into CASSLGTGVSNQPQHF.

This clonotype has just one count. Compared with germline, one end of the junction differs, possibly owing to a read error. CDR3: CASGLKVRREAFF. DNA of the CDR3: TGTGCCAGCGGCTTGAAGGTTAGGAGAGAAGCTTTCTTT. The rearrangement links TRBV5-6 to TRBJ1-1; no definite D call. The CDR3 runs 13 residues. CDR1 and CDR2 from the germline V gene are SGHDT and YYEEEE.

V and J are TRBV5-5 and TRBJ1-5; tentative D call: TRBD1 (5 bases). CDR1 is SGHKS, CDR2 YYEKEE, per germline (reference sequence). CDR3 length: 15 residues. The germline V and J ends were trimmed by 2 bases and 3 bases, with 12 bases remaining between them. This chain's CDR3 is CASSFSDKFNQPQHF. As DNA, the CDR3 is TGTGCCAGCAGCTTTTCGGACAAGTTCAATCAGCCCCAGCATTTT.

The gene calls are TRBV29-1 and TRBJ1-4; D is undetermined. The CDR3 sequence is 12 residues long. V gave up 4 bases and J gave up 7 bases, with 10 bases separating them. Germline CDR1 reads SQVTM; CDR2 reads ANQGSEA. CDR3 protein: CSVVSGGEKLFF. The DNA of the CDR3 is TGCAGCGTTGTATCGGGTGGTGAAAAACTGTTTTTT.